This T cell receptor beta chain was retrieved from a study of Tregs in tolerant kidney transplant recipients. CD4+CD25+CD127- Tregs, CD4+CD25- non-Tregs, CD4 and CD8 cells were sorted. Measured with immunoSEQ multiplex PCR; TCRdb has only the in-frame clones, and not every one. This sample carries around 230,000 clones, about 80% of them seen once, and the ten largest clones take less than 0.75%. The sequencing sample was made of CD4+ T cells from blood. The source is a human donor in good health.

The CDR3, as DNA: TGTGCCAGCAGCTTTGCCGCCGGGACTCCAAACTATGGCTACACCTTC. It specifies CASSFAAGTPNYGYTF. V usage is TRBV5-5 and J usage is TRBJ1-2; D is perhaps TRBD1 (5 bases). Germline CDR1 and CDR2: SGHKS and YYEKEE (reference sequence). This CDR3 has 16 residues. The germline V and J ends were trimmed by 2 bases and 2 bases, with 16 bases remaining between them.